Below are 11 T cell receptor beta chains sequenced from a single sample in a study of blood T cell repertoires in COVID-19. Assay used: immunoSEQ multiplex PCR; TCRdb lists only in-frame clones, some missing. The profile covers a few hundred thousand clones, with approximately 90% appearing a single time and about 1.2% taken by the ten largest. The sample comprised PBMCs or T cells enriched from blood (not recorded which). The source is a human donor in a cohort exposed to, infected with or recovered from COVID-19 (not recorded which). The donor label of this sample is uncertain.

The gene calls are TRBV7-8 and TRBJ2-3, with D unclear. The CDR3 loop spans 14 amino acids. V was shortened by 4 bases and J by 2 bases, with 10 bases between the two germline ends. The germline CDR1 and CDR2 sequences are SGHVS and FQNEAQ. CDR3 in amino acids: CASSSPMATDTQYF. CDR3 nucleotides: TGTGCCAGCAGCTCGCCGATGGCCACAGATACGCAGTATTTT.

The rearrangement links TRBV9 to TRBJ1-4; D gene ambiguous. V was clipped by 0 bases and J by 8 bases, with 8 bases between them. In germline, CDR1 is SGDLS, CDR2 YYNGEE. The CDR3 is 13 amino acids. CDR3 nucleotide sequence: TGTGCCAGCAGCGTAGTTGGAGGAGAAAAACTGTTTTTT. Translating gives CASSVVGGEKLFF.

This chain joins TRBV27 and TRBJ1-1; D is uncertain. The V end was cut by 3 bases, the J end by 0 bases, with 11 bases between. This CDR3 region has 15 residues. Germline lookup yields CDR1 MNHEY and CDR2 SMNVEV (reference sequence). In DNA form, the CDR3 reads TGTGCCAGCAGTTTTAGGACGGGATTGAACACTGAAGCTTTCTTT. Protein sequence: CASSFRTGLNTEAFF.

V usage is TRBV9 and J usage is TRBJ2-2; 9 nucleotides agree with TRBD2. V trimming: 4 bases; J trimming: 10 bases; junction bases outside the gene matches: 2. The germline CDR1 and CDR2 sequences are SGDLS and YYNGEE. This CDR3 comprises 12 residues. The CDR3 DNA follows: TGTGCCAGCAGCCCGGGACTAGCGGAGCTGTTTTTT. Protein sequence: CASSPGLAELFF. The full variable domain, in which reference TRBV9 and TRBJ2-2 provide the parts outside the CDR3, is DSGVTQTPKHLITATGQRVTLRCSPRSGDLSVYWYQQSLDQGLQFLIQYYNGEERAKGNILERFSAQQFPDLHSELNLSSLELGDSALYFCASSPGLAELFFGEGSRLTVL.

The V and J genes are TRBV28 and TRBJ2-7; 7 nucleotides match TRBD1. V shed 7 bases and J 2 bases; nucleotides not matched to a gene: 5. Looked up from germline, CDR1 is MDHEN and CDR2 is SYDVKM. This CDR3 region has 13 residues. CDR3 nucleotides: TGTGCCAGCAAGGCAGGGGGACCCTACGAGCAGTACTTC. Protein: CASKAGGPYEQYF.

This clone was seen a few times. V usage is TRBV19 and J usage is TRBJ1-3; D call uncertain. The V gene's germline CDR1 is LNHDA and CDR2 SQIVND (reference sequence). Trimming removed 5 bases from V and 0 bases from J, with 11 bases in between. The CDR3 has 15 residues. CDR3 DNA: TGTGCCAGTAGTCCGGTGGAGTCCTCTGGAAACACCATATATTTT. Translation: CASSPVESSGNTIYF.

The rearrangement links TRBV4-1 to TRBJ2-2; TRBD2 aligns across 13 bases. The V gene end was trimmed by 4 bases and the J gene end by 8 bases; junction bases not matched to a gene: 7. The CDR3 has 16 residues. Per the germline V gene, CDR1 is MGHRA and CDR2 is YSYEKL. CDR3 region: CASSLTGTSGAGELFF. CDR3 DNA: TGCGCCAGCAGCCTAACCGGGACTAGCGGGGCGGGGGAGCTGTTTTTT.

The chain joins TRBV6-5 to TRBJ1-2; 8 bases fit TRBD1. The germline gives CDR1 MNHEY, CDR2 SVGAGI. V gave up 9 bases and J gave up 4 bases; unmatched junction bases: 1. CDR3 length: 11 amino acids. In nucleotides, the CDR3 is TGTGCCAGTACAGGGGGCTATGGCTACACCTTC. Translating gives CASTGGYGYTF.

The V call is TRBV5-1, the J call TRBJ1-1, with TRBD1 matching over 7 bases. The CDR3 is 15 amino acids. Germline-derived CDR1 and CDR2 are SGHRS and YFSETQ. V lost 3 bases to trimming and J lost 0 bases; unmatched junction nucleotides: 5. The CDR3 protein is CASSSNRGLNTEAFF. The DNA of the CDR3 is TGCGCCAGCAGCTCAAACAGGGGTCTGAACACTGAAGCTTTCTTT.

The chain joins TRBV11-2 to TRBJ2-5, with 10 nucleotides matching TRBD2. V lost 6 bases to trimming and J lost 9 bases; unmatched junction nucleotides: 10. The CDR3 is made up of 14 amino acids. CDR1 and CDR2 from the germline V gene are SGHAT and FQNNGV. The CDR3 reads CASRSPAGGLAQYF. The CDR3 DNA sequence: TGTGCCAGCAGATCCCCAGCGGGGGGGTTGGCCCAGTACTTC.

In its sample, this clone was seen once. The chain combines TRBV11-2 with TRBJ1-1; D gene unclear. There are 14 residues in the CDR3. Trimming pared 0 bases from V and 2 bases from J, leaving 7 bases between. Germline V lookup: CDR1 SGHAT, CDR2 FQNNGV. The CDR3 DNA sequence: TGTGCCAGCAGCTTAGACGGGTACAACACTGAAGCTTTCTTT. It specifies CASSLDGYNTEAFF.